This T cell receptor (beta chain) was sequenced in a study of blood T cell repertoires in COVID-19. Study information: The origin of the acute and convalescent COVID-19 samples was the United States, Italy and Spain. PBMCs, B-cell-depleted T cells, or T cells provided the cDNA or gDNA that made up the material.

Authors' data handling: Reference gene primer amplification yielded estimated nucleated cell counts. The data were produced by immunoSEQ multiplex PCR, yet TCRdb's version contains in-frame clones alone and is incomplete. D and trimming were read from the DNA, whereas the V and J calls and clone size are those reported in that table. The sample has more than 300,000 clones, about 89% seen once. Germline loops: CDR1 KGHSH, CDR2 LQKENI. The junction had 6 bases not matched to a gene; V was cut back by 2 bases and J by 0 bases. This CDR3 has 16 residues. Sequencing was done on a sample of peripheral blood. This clonotype originated in a man aged 18 to 29 who had recovered from COVID-19. The chain combines TRBV18 with TRBJ1-1; TRBD1 aligns across 7 bases. This chain's CDR3 is CASSPTTGDMNTEAFF. The CDR3, as DNA: TGTGCCAGCTCACCAACTACAGGGGACATGAACACTGAAGCTTTCTTT. The full variable domain, its missing parts supplied by reference TRBV18 and TRBJ1-1, is NAGVMQNPRHLVRRRGQEARLRCSPMKGHSHVYWYRQLPEEGLKFMVYLQKENIIDESGMPKERFSAEFPKEGPSILRIQQVVRGDSAAYFCASSPTTGDMNTEAFFGQGTRLTVV.